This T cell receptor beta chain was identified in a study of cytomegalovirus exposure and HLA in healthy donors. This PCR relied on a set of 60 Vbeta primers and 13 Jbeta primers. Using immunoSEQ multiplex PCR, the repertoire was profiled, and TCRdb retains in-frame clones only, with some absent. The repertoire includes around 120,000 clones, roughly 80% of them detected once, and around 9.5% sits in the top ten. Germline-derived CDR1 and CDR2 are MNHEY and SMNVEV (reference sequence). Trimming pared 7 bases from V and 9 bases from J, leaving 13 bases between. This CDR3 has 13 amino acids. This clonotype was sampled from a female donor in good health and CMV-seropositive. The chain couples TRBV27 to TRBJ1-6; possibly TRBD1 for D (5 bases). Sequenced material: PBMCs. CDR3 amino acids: CASNGGGTSPLHF. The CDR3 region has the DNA TGTGCCAGCAATGGGGGGGGGACTTCACCCCTCCACTTT.